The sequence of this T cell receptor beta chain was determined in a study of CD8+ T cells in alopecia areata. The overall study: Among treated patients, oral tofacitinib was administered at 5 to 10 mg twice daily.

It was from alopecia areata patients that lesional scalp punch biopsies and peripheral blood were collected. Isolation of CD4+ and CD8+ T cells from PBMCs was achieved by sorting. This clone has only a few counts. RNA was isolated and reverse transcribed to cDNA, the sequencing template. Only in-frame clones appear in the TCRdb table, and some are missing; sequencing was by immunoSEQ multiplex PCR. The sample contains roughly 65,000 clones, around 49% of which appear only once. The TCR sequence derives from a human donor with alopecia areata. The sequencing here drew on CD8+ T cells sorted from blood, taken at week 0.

The CDR3 sequence: CSVETGNLGEAFF. The CDR3 DNA reads as TGCAGCGTCGAGACAGGGAACTTGGGTGAAGCTTTCTTT. The chain employs TRBV29-1 and TRBJ1-1, with TRBD1 identical over 7 bases. The germline V gene encodes CDR1 SQVTM and CDR2 ANQGSEA. The CDR3 totals 13 residues. With 6 bases clipped from V and 7 bases from J, the junction kept 11 bases outside the gene matches.